Following are 32 T cell receptor beta chains from one sample sequenced in a study of cytomegalovirus exposure and HLA in healthy donors. Primers: 60 Vbeta forward and 13 Jbeta reverse. Measured with immunoSEQ multiplex PCR; TCRdb has only the in-frame clones, and not every one. The sample holds around 200,000 clones. The sample consisted of PBMCs. The receptors were gathered from a woman in her late teens or twenties in good health and CMV-seropositive.

The rearrangement uses TRBV2 and TRBJ2-5, with D possibly being TRBD2 (5 bases). Germline V gene sequence: CDR1 SNHLY, CDR2 FYNNEI. This CDR3 spans 14 amino acids. V was trimmed by 2 bases and J by 7 bases, leaving 14 bases between them. The DNA of the CDR3 is TGTGCCAGCAGTGAAATTCCGACTATAGGGACCCAGTACTTC. Its translation: CASSEIPTIGTQYF.

On this clone: Germline is not matched at one junction end, which may reflect a read error. This rearrangement joins TRBV6-5 to TRBJ2-2; 13 nucleotides line up with TRBD2. CDR1 is MNHEY and CDR2 is SVGAGI in the germline V gene. The CDR3 is made up of 16 amino acids. CDR3 nucleotides: TGTGCCAGCACTTACTGGACTAGCGGGAGCGCCGGGGAGCTGTTTTTT. Its protein is CASTYWTSGSAGELFF.

The chain recombines TRBV2 with TRBJ1-2, with D possibly TRBD1 on 6 matching bases. V was trimmed by 3 bases and J by 7 bases, leaving 12 bases between them. The CDR3 is 13 residues long. Germline CDR1 is SNHLY and CDR2 is FYNNEI. CDR3 nucleotide sequence: TGTGCCAGCAGTGATGTGTCAGGGGCTGGCTACACCTTC. It yields the protein CASSDVSGAGYTF.

The chain recombines TRBV27 with TRBJ1-6, with D unresolved. The V end lost 1 base, the J end lost 8 bases, and 6 bases lay between the germline ends. In germline, CDR1 is MNHEY, CDR2 SMNVEV (reference sequence). CDR3 length equals 13 residues. The chain's CDR3 is CASSLYFDSPLHF. In nucleotides, the CDR3 is TGTGCCAGCAGTTTATACTTTGATTCACCCCTCCACTTT.

The CDR3 loop is CASRLRQTYGYTF. Written as DNA, the CDR3 is TGTGCCAGTAGACTAAGACAGACTTATGGCTACACCTTC. The rearrangement uses TRBV19 and TRBJ1-2; D might be TRBD1 (5 bases). V lost 6 bases and J lost 5, with 13 bases in between. The CDR3 covers 13 residues. Germline V CDR1 and CDR2: LNHDA, SQIVND (reference sequence). Full variable domain (missing parts from reference TRBV19 and TRBJ1-2): DGGITQSPKYLFRKEGQNVTLSCEQNLNHDAMYWYRQDPGQGLRLIYYSQIVNDFQKGDIAEGYSVSREKKESFPLTVTSAQKNPTAFYLCASRLRQTYGYTFGSGTRLTVV.

V usage is TRBV15 and J usage is TRBJ1-1, with 9 positions matching TRBD1. CDR3 length equals 15 residues. Germline values: CDR1 LNHNV, CDR2 YYDKDF (reference sequence). Germline trimming cut 1 base from V and 4 bases from J; bases unmatched to any gene: 4. CDR3 DNA sequence: TGTGCCACCAGCAGAGCGGGACAGGGATCCACTGAAGCTTTCTTT. Encoded protein: CATSRAGQGSTEAFF.

The genes are TRBV10-3 and TRBJ1-1, with 10 bases matching TRBD1. This CDR3 is 15 amino acids long. The trim removed 3 bases at V and 5 bases at J, leaving 6 bases unmatched. CDR1 is ENHRY, CDR2 SYGVKD, per germline. CDR3: CAISDEDRGLTEAFF. The CDR3 nucleotides read TGTGCCATCAGTGACGAAGACAGGGGGCTTACTGAAGCTTTCTTT.

The V gene is TRBV18, the J gene TRBJ1-1; D ambiguous. Germline-derived CDR1 and CDR2 are KGHSH and LQKENI. The CDR3 has 13 amino acids. V lost 6 bases and J lost 4, with 12 bases in between. CDR3 DNA: TGTGCCAGCTCCCCCAATCGGGGCACTGAAGCTTTCTTT. Its protein is CASSPNRGTEAFF.

The rearrangement joins TRBV6-5 to TRBJ2-1; 7 nucleotides agree with TRBD2. The CDR3 consists of 15 residues. Per the germline V gene, CDR1 is MNHEY and CDR2 is SVGAGI. V was clipped by 2 bases and J by 6 bases; unmatched bases: 7. The CDR3 DNA reads as TGTGCCAGCAGTTACGGGGGGACTAAAGTCAATGAGCAGTTCTTC. Its translation is CASSYGGTKVNEQFF.

The genes are TRBV6-1 and TRBJ1-5, with a weak D call TRBD1 (5 bases). Germline V gene lookup returns CDR1 MNHNS and CDR2 SASEGT. V was shortened by 3 bases and J by 6 bases, with 18 bases between the two germline ends. The CDR3 extends over 16 amino acids. The CDR3 coding sequence is TGTGCCAGCAGTGAGGGACTCGGAGGGGCCCTTCAGCCCCAGCATTTT. Translation gives CASSEGLGGALQPQHF.

The CDR3 bases are TGCGCCAGCAGCTCGCCGGGACAGGATCCTTCCTATGGCTACACCTTC. This encodes CASSSPGQDPSYGYTF. The V gene is TRBV5-1, the J gene TRBJ1-2; 8 bases match TRBD1. V trimming: 3 bases; J trimming: 4 bases; junction bases outside the gene matches: 11. CDR3 length: 16 amino acids. CDR1 SGHRS and CDR2 YFSETQ come from the germline V gene.

The chain is built from TRBV5-5 and TRBJ1-2, with 11 nucleotides matching TRBD1. Trimming removed 0 bases from V and 7 bases from J; junction bases left unmatched: 8. This CDR3 has 16 amino acids. Germline CDR1 is SGHKS and CDR2 is YYEKEE (reference sequence). This chain's CDR3 is CASSLGSGQGVTGYTF. DNA for the CDR3: TGTGCCAGCAGCTTGGGGTCGGGACAGGGGGTTACTGGCTACACCTTC. Combining the CDR3 with reference TRBV5-5 and TRBJ1-2 gives the whole variable domain DAGVTQSPTHLIKTRGQQVTLRCSPISGHKSVSWYQQVLGQGPQFIFQYYEKEERGRGNFPDRFSARQFPNYSSELNVNALLLGDSALYLCASSLGSGQGVTGYTFGSGTRLTVV.

The chain uses TRBV7-3 and TRBJ2-2, with 8 bases matching TRBD2. The CDR3 runs to 15 residues. V trimming: 4 bases; J trimming: 5 bases; junction bases outside the gene matches: 6. Germline CDR1 SGHTA, CDR2 FQGTGA. The CDR3: CASSSSGGRTGELFF. In DNA form, the CDR3 reads TGTGCCAGCAGCTCGTCGGGAGGGCGTACCGGGGAGCTGTTTTTT.

The V gene is TRBV5-4, the J gene TRBJ2-2; possibly TRBD2 for D (6 bases). The CDR3 length is 16 residues. The V gene's germline CDR1 is SGHNT and CDR2 YYREEE (reference sequence). V was pared by 4 bases and J by 6 bases, with 19 bases between. CDR3 sequence (DNA): TGTGCCAGCAGCCGCGGGACCACCACTAGGGCCGGGGAGCTGTTTTTT. Amino acid sequence: CASSRGTTTRAGELFF.

The chain has TRBV7-2 and TRBJ1-4; D gene uncertain. The CDR3 runs to 15 residues. V was cut by 5 bases and J by 9 bases, with 19 bases left in between. CDR1 SGHTA and CDR2 FQGNSA come from the germline V gene. The CDR3 here is CASSLINGPSQKLFF. CDR3 DNA sequence: TGTGCCAGCAGCCTAATCAATGGGCCTTCTCAAAAACTGTTTTTT. The variable domain in full, with the rest retrieved from reference TRBV7-2 and TRBJ1-4, is GAGVSQSPSNKVTEKGKDVELRCDPISGHTALYWYRQSLGQGLEFLIYFQGNSAPDKSGLPSDRFSAERTGGSVSTLTIQRTQQEDSAVYLCASSLINGPSQKLFFGSGTQLSVL.

The chain employs TRBV9 and TRBJ2-5; 8 positions match TRBD1. This CDR3 has 14 residues. In germline, CDR1 is SGDLS, CDR2 YYNGEE. V shed 4 bases, J shed 2 bases, and the junction held 4 bases outside the gene matches. The CDR3 loop is CASSPGDRQETQYF. The CDR3 region has the DNA TGTGCCAGCAGCCCAGGGGACAGGCAAGAGACCCAGTACTTC.

V is TRBV4-1 and J is TRBJ2-1; D is uncertain. Germline assignment: CDR1 MGHRA and CDR2 YSYEKL. The CDR3 runs to 15 residues. V was pared by 1 base and J by 1 base, with 8 bases between. CDR3 nucleotide sequence: TGCGCCAGCAGCCAAGGCGGTGGGTCCTACAATGAGCAGTTCTTC. Amino acids: CASSQGGGSYNEQFF.

The V call is TRBV2, the J call TRBJ2-1; the D gene is possibly TRBD1 (5 bases). Germline V gene sequence: CDR1 SNHLY, CDR2 FYNNEI. Trimming shortened V by 8 bases and J by 0 bases, and 14 bases separated the two germline ends. The CDR3 is 15 residues long. The CDR3 region is CASRFQGSSYNEQFF. The DNA for the CDR3 is TGTGCCAGCCGGTTTCAGGGTAGCTCCTACAATGAGCAGTTCTTC.

This rearrangement joins TRBV9 to TRBJ1-2; 7 positions match TRBD1. The V and J ends lost 1 base and 8 bases, in that order; junction bases with no gene match: 11. CDR3 size: 15 residues. The germline V gene has CDR1 SGDLS and CDR2 YYNGEE. CDR3 in amino acids: CASSVTDREHKGYTF. CDR3 DNA: TGTGCCAGCAGCGTAACAGACAGGGAGCATAAAGGCTACACCTTC.

The chain has TRBV6-1 and TRBJ2-5; D remains unclear. The CDR3 is made up of 15 amino acids. V lost 8 bases to trimming and J lost 4 bases, with 20 bases between them. Germline-derived CDR1 and CDR2 are MNHNS and SASEGT. The CDR3 DNA follows: TGTGCCAGCCCTGCGGTTAGGAACATGGTAGAGACCCAGTACTTC. This gives the protein CASPAVRNMVETQYF.

V is TRBV7-8 and J is TRBJ1-5, with D perhaps matching TRBD1 (5 bases). Deletions cut 5 bases from V and 0 bases from J, with 11 bases between. The CDR3 runs 15 residues. Germline-derived CDR1 and CDR2 are SGHVS and FQNEAQ. Here the CDR3 reads CASSPTVYSNQPQHF. The CDR3 region has the DNA TGTGCCAGCAGCCCGACAGTATATAGCAATCAGCCCCAGCATTTT.

The chain joins TRBV6-5 to TRBJ2-7, with 9 positions matching TRBD1. Trimming took 2 bases from V and 4 from J; bases not matched to a gene: 6. From germline, CDR1 is MNHEY and CDR2 SVGAGI. The CDR3 is 15 residues long. CDR3 protein: CASSYGTGPVYEQYF. In nucleotides, the CDR3 is TGTGCCAGCAGTTACGGGACAGGGCCTGTGTACGAGCAGTACTTC.

J is TRBJ2-7 and V is TRBV6-6; 8 bases match TRBD2. CDR3 length: 13 residues. J was trimmed by 5 bases and V by 6 bases; bases with no gene match: 6. The germline V gene has CDR1 MNHNY and CDR2 SVGAGI (reference sequence). The CDR3 sequence is CASRWAGGHEQYF. The CDR3 DNA sequence: TGTGCCAGCAGGTGGGCGGGGGGCCACGAGCAGTACTTC.

The gene calls are TRBV11-2 and TRBJ1-2, with a weak D call TRBD1 (5 bases). This CDR3 has 13 amino acids. Germline V gene sequence: CDR1 SGHAT, CDR2 FQNNGV. V was pared by 1 base and J by 8 bases, with 11 bases between. CDR3 protein: CASSLGQKMGYTF. The CDR3 DNA sequence: TGTGCCAGCAGCTTAGGACAGAAAATGGGCTACACCTTC.

J is TRBJ2-3 and V is TRBV29-1; D is ambiguous. V gave up 3 bases and J gave up 0 bases, with 4 bases separating them. CDR1 SQVTM and CDR2 ANQGSEA come from the germline V gene. This CDR3 spans 12 amino acids. CDR3 region: CSVDISTDTQYF. The CDR3 DNA reads TGCAGCGTTGATATTAGCACAGATACGCAGTATTTT.

The CDR3 spells CASSLEGAATRDTF. The CDR3, as DNA: TGTGCCAGCAGCTTAGAAGGTGCGGCAACCCGGGACACCTTC. The rearrangement links TRBV11-3 to TRBJ1-2; unclear D gene. The CDR3 runs to 14 residues. Trimming shortened V by 0 bases and J by 12 bases, and 17 bases separated the two germline ends. The germline gives CDR1 SGHNT, CDR2 YENEEA.

V gene TRBV12-5 combines with J gene TRBJ1-3; D remains ambiguous. Between the trimmed V and J ends, which lost 8 bases and 5 bases, there was a span of 13 bases. Germline values: CDR1 LGHNT, CDR2 FRNRAP. This CDR3 is built from 13 residues. The CDR3 bases are TGTGCTAGTATGCGGGAGAGGAGAAACACCATATATTTT. As protein: CASMRERRNTIYF.

V and J are TRBV5-1 and TRBJ1-4, with a possible D match to TRBD1 (6 bases). This CDR3 has 16 amino acids. Per the germline V gene, CDR1 is SGHRS and CDR2 is YFSETQ. Trimming took off 0 bases at V and 8 bases at J, with 17 bases between the two ends. CDR3 coding DNA: TGCGCCAGCAGCTTGGAGCTCCACAGGGAAGGCGAAAAACTGTTTTTT. Residues: CASSLELHREGEKLFF.

The J gene is TRBJ1-1, the V gene TRBV28; 7 bases agree with TRBD1. The CDR3 covers 14 residues. From germline, CDR1 is MDHEN and CDR2 SYDVKM. After removal of 10 bases from V and 4 bases from J, the junction contained 12 bases not matched to a gene. The CDR3 DNA follows: TGTGCCATCCAAATCACAGGGGCCCCCACTGAAGCTTTCTTT. It specifies CAIQITGAPTEAFF.

The J gene is TRBJ2-2, the V gene TRBV30; no reliable D call. V shed 5 bases and J shed 6 bases, with 10 bases lying between them. The CDR3 length is 12 residues. Germline V gene data show CDR1 as GTSNPN and CDR2 as SVGIG (reference sequence). Here the CDR3 reads CAWGRSAGELFF. The DNA of the CDR3 is TGTGCCTGGGGCAGAAGCGCCGGGGAGCTGTTTTTT.

The gene calls are TRBV7-2 and TRBJ1-5; 9 bases fit TRBD1. Unmatched junction bases numbered 2, after V lost 2 bases and J lost 3 bases. The germline gives CDR1 SGHTA, CDR2 FQGNSA. The CDR3 extends over 15 amino acids. In DNA, the CDR3 is TGTGCCAGCAGCTTATGGACAGGGGACAATCAGCCCCAGCATTTT. As protein: CASSLWTGDNQPQHF. Looking up the rest from reference TRBV7-2 and TRBJ1-5 gives the full variable domain: GAGVSQSPSNKVTEKGKDVELRCDPISGHTALYWYRQSLGQGLEFLIYFQGNSAPDKSGLPSDRFSAERTGGSVSTLTIQRTQQEDSAVYLCASSLWTGDNQPQHFGDGTRLSIL.

This chain connects TRBV7-9 to TRBJ1-1; D is uncertain. CDR1 and CDR2 from the germline V gene are SEHNR and FQNEAQ (reference sequence). V was trimmed by 1 base and J by 0 bases, leaving 6 bases between them. The CDR3 loop spans 14 amino acids. CDR3 amino acids: CASSLGALNTEAFF. The CDR3 region has the DNA TGTGCCAGCAGCTTAGGGGCACTGAACACTGAAGCTTTCTTT. The full variable domain, in which reference TRBV7-9 and TRBJ1-1 provide the parts outside the CDR3, is DTGVSQNPRHKITKRGQNVTFRCDPISEHNRLYWYRQTLGQGPEFLTYFQNEAQLEKSRLLSDRFSAERPKGSFSTLEIQRTEQGDSAMYLCASSLGALNTEAFFGQGTRLTVV.